The present T cell receptor (beta chain) was sequenced within a study of blood T cell repertoires in COVID-19. Study-level background: Some COVID-19 samples were acute and others convalescent; all came from the United States, Italy and Spain. Sample material is recorded as cDNA or gDNA derived from T cells, B-cell-depleted T cells, or PBMCs.

Original analysis: Estimated nucleated cell counts came from reference gene primer amplification. TCRdb keeps only in-frame clones here, not all; method: immunoSEQ multiplex PCR. V, J and clone size reflect that table, while D and trimming were determined from the DNA. The table has 200,000 to 300,000 clones, 86% seen once. V lost 1 base and J lost 4; bases outside the gene matches: 3. The CDR3 loop spans 15 amino acids. Germline V gene sequence: CDR1 SGHVS, CDR2 FQNEAQ. The source of this sequence is a woman aged 25 to 39 who had recovered from COVID-19. V gene TRBV7-8 combines with J gene TRBJ2-2; 7 positions match TRBD2. Sequencing was performed on peripheral blood. CDR3 in amino acids: CASSLVPGGTGELFF. DNA for the CDR3: TGTGCCAGCAGCTTAGTACCGGGGGGCACCGGGGAGCTGTTTTTT.